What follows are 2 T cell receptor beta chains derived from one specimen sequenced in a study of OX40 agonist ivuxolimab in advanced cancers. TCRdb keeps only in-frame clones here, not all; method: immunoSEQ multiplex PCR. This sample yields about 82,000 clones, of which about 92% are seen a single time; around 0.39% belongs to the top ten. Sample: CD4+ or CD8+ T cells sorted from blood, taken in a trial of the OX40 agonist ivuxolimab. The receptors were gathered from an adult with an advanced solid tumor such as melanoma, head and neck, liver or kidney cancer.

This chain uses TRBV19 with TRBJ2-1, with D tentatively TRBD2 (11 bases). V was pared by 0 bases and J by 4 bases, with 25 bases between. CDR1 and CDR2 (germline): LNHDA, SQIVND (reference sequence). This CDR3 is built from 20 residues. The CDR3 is CASSIEAGQGTSGYYNEQFF. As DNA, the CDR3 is TGTGCCAGTAGTATAGAGGCGGGACAGGGGACTAGCGGTTATTACAATGAGCAGTTCTTC.

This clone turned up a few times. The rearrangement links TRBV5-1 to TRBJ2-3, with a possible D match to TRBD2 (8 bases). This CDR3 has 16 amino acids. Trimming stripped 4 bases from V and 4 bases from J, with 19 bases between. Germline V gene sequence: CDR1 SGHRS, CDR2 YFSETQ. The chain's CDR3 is CASSLLDSGTADTQYF. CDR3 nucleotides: TGCGCCAGCAGCCTCCTCGATAGCGGGACAGCAGATACGCAGTATTTT.